What follows describes a single T cell receptor (beta chain). The target antigen is unknown. This record comes from a study of T cell repertoires in cytomegalovirus infection. TCRdb reprocessed the reads via MiXCR and lists one record per CDR3 protein. The table includes about half a million distinct CDR3 sequences, approximately 40% detected once. The receptor was derived from a human donor in good health (CMV status not recorded). Some clones in this sample may be carry-over from other donors' samples. This specimen was cultured PBMCs, taken from culture after CMV antigen stimulation.

The CDR3 DNA sequence: TGCAGTGCTAGAGGGGCCAAGGGAGGTTACGAGCAGTACTTC. This gives the protein CSARGAKGGYEQYF. The rearrangement joins TRBV20-1 to TRBJ2-7; D is possibly TRBD2 (6 bases). The CDR3 is 14 amino acids. The germline V gene has CDR1 DFQATT and CDR2 SNEGSKA (reference sequence). V gave up 1 base and J gave up 4 bases, with 14 bases separating them.